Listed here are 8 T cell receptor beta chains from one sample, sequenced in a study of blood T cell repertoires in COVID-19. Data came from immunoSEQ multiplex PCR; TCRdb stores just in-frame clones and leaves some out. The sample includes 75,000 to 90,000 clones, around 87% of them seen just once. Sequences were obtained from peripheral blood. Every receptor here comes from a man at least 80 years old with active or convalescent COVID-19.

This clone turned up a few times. CDR3 sequence reads: CASTRTGTDNQPQHF. As DNA, the CDR3 is TGTGCCAGCACCCGGACAGGGACTGACAATCAGCCCCAGCATTTT. This chain links TRBV6-5 with TRBJ1-5, with 8 bases lining up with TRBD1. This CDR3 has 15 amino acids. V was clipped by 7 bases and J by 3 bases; unmatched bases: 8. CDR1 and CDR2 from the germline V gene are MNHEY and SVGAGI.

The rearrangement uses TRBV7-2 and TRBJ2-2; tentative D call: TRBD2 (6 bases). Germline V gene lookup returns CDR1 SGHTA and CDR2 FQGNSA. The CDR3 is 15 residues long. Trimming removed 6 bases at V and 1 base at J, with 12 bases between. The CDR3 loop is CASSTGLLNTGELFF. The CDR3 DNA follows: TGTGCCAGCAGTACGGGACTCCTGAACACCGGGGAGCTGTTTTTT.

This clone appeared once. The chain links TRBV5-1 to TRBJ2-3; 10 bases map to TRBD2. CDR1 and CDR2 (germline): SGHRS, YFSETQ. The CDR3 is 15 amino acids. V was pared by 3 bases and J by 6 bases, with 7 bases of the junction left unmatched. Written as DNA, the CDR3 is TGCGCCAGCAGCTCGATAGCGGGAGGAAGTGATACGCAGTATTTT. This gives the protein CASSSIAGGSDTQYF.

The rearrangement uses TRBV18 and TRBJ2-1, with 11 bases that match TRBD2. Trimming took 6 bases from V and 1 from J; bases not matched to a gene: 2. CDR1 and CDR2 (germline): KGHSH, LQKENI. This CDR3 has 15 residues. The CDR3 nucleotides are TGTGCCAGCTCGGGACTAGCGGAGTCCTACAATGAGCAGTTCTTC. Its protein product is CASSGLAESYNEQFF.

CDR3 sequence: CASSLGLAHTYNEQFF. CDR3 nucleotide sequence: TGCGCCAGCAGCTTGGGTCTAGCGCATACCTACAATGAGCAGTTCTTC. The J gene is TRBJ2-1, the V gene TRBV5-1; a possible D gene is TRBD2 (6 bases). Trimming removed 0 bases at V and 2 bases at J, with 12 bases between. The length of the CDR3 is 16 residues. Germline V gene data show CDR1 as SGHRS and CDR2 as YFSETQ.

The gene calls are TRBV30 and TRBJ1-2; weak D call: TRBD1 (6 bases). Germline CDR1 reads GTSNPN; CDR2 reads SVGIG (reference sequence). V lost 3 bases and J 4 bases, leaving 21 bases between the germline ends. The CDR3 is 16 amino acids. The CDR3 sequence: CAWRPPPKRGGYGYTF. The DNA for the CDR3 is TGTGCCTGGAGGCCGCCCCCGAAAAGGGGGGGCTATGGCTACACCTTC.

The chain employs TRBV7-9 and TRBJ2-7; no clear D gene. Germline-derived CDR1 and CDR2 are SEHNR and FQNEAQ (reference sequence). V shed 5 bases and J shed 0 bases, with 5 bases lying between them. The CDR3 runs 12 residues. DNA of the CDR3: TGTGCCAGCAGCCAGAACTCCTACGAGCAGTACGTC. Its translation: CASSQNSYEQYV.

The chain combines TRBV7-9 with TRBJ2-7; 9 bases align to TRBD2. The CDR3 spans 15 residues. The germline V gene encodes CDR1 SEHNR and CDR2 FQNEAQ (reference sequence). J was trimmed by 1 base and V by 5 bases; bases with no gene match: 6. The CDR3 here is CASSQGTSRSYEQYV. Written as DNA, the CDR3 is TGTGCCAGCAGCCAGGGGACTAGCAGGTCCTACGAGCAGTACGTC.